The entry below describes one T cell receptor (beta chain). This clone was seen a single time. The antigen it recognizes is unknown. No base-level quality is on record; no much larger clone is a single base apart. The entry originates in a study of blood T cell repertoires in COVID-19 (dated by TCRdb to between 2020 and 2021). Study-level background: Samples from collaborators originated in the United States, Italy and Spain and spanned both the acute and convalescent phases of COVID-19. The material from the prospective study consisted of cDNA or gDNA derived from T cells, B-cell-depleted T cells, or PBMCs. The dataset comprised deeply sampled blood TCRbeta repertoires from subjects exposed to, actively infected with, or recovered from COVID-19. The repertoires were released in a freely available public database intended as a resource for research on the immune response to SARS-CoV-2. The samples were drawn from two sources: the first 160 participants of the ongoing ImmuneRACE study, and fewer than 1,500 subjects contributed by 6 global collaborators. The sample metadata nearly always contained a de-identified subject ID, COVID-19 status, age in years and sex. HLA class I and class II types, where available, came from metadata supplied by the sample provider rather than from assay-based typing. The full study reports these points: Clinical and demographic metadata were provided uncurated, with the amount varying by source and participant.

The CDR1 and CDR2 encoded by the germline V gene (reference sequence) are SGHAT and FQDESV. A distance of 12 bases separates the germline ends of V and J, which lose 5 bases and 6 bases respectively. Taken from cysteine to phenylalanine, the CDR3 has 13 residues. The CDR3 DNA has 39 bases and is translated from base 1. TCRbeta CDR3 regions were amplified from genomic DNA using the immunoSEQ Assay, a bias-controlled multiplex PCR. Under the source paper's analysis protocol: The number of nucleated cells in each sample was estimated from the amplification of reference gene primers within the assay. Sequence reads were collapsed and filtered to measure the absolute abundance of every unique TCRbeta CDR3 rearrangement. For each sample, productive Simpson clonality was calculated as the square root of Simpson's diversity index across productive rearrangements. Here the immuneACCESS table is served through TCRdb, limited to in-frame sequences with V and J called. Missing clones are a known gap in these copies; in checked studies unresolved V genes cover under half, and the rest lacks a known reason. V, J and clone size were drawn from that table, and D and trimming were deduced from the DNA. This sample gives more than 300,000 clones in total; roughly 85% of them show up just once. The ten largest clonotypes hold approximately 5.3% of the sample.

Enrolling through a virtual design, the prospective study's participants ranged in age from roughly 18 to 89 years and lived across about two dozen United States geographic areas. To assign participants to cohorts, the prospective study relied on clinical history that participants themselves reported in a screening survey and a study questionnaire. Recovered participants in ImmuneRACE Cohort 3 were defined as having two consecutive negative NP/OP PCR tests, clearance from a healthcare professional, or resolution of symptoms. In the prospective study, whole blood, serum and a nasopharyngeal or oropharyngeal swab were collected from each participant by mobile phlebotomists. Prospective study participants could optionally give additional blood draws and questionnaires over a roughly two-month period. Prospective study blood samples were shipped either frozen or at room temperature before DNA extraction.

The source material was PBMCs or T cells enriched from blood (not recorded which). This receptor was identified in a woman aged 25 to 39 who had recovered from COVID-19. This chain joins TRBV11-1 to TRBJ2-3; a tentative D match to TRBD2 spans 6 bases. In nucleotides, the sequence is TGTGCCAGCAGCCGGGGGTTGGGGGATACGCAGTATTTT. The encoded protein is CASSRGLGDTQYF.